What follows are 22 T cell receptor beta chains derived from one specimen sequenced in a study of cytomegalovirus exposure and HLA in healthy donors. PCR amplification relied on 60 Vbeta primers (plus 13 Jbeta primers). Libraries were prepared by immunoSEQ multiplex PCR; TCRdb keeps only in-frame clonotypes and omits some of them. The table shows some 140,000 clones, with approximately 77% occurring only once. The sequenced sample was PBMCs. These receptors all come from a man younger than 40 in good health and CMV-seronegative.

The chain has TRBV28 and TRBJ2-7; perhaps TRBD1 as D (5 bases). V was clipped by 7 bases and J by 7 bases, with 17 bases between them. This CDR3 spans 13 amino acids. Germline CDR1 is MDHEN and CDR2 is SYDVKM. In DNA form, the CDR3 reads TGTGCCAGCATCCCCGGCAGGGTGGGGGAGCAGTACTTC. Its protein is CASIPGRVGEQYF.

The genes are TRBV28 and TRBJ2-5; D is possibly TRBD2 (6 bases). The CDR3 runs to 14 residues. V gave up 3 bases and J gave up 5 bases, with 13 bases separating them. Germline CDR1 MDHEN, CDR2 SYDVKM. The CDR3 nucleotides read TGTGCCAGCAGTTTCAAGGCAGGGAGGGAGACCCAGTACTTC. It encodes CASSFKAGRETQYF.

A single count supports this clone. This sequence joins TRBV28 and TRBJ2-7; 7 positions match TRBD1. CDR3 length: 15 amino acids. In germline, CDR1 is MDHEN, CDR2 SYDVKM. V was clipped by 5 bases and J by 4 bases; unmatched bases: 11. As DNA, the CDR3 is TGTGCCAGCAGTCCGCAGGACAGGTTGGTTTACGAGCAGTACTTC. Translating it yields CASSPQDRLVYEQYF.

The chain is built from TRBV30 and TRBJ2-7; the D gene is possibly TRBD2 (5 bases). CDR1 GTSNPN and CDR2 SVGIG come from the germline V gene (reference sequence). The germline V and J ends were trimmed by 0 bases and 2 bases, with 14 bases remaining between them. CDR3 size: 15 residues. CDR3 DNA sequence: TGTGCCTGGAGTGTGGGAAGCGGACCAGCCTACGAGCAGTACTTC. Its protein product is CAWSVGSGPAYEQYF.

The rearrangement uses TRBV6-1 and TRBJ1-1; D is uncertain. This CDR3 comprises 15 residues. The germline V gene encodes CDR1 MNHNS and CDR2 SASEGT. V shed 5 bases and J shed 1 base, with 14 bases lying between them. The CDR3 here is CASSSVYPGNTEAFF. The CDR3 nucleotides read TGTGCCAGCAGTTCCGTTTATCCAGGGAACACTGAAGCTTTCTTT.

The genes are TRBV6-5 and TRBJ2-1, with 8 bases identical to TRBD1. Germline CDR1 and CDR2: MNHEY and SVGAGI. This CDR3 is 15 amino acids long. V gave up 4 bases and J gave up 4 bases; unmatched junction bases: 6. CDR3 in DNA: TGTGCCAGCAGTTCCCCGGACAGGGCATACAATGAGCAGTTCTTC. Amino acid sequence: CASSSPDRAYNEQFF.

This clone came up a few times. The genes are TRBV7-9 and TRBJ2-7; TRBD1 might be the D (6 bases). V dropped 7 bases and J dropped 4 bases, with 17 bases sitting between them. Germline CDR1 SEHNR, CDR2 FQNEAQ (reference sequence). CDR3 size: 14 residues. The CDR3 spells CASTPRTATYEQYF. The CDR3 DNA reads as TGTGCCAGCACACCAAGGACAGCCACTTACGAGCAGTACTTC.

This chain links TRBV7-3 with TRBJ2-5, with D unresolved. V was shortened by 1 base and J by 2 bases, with 8 bases between the two germline ends. This CDR3 contains 14 residues. The germline V gene has CDR1 SGHTA and CDR2 FQGTGA. CDR3 bases: TGTGCCAGCAGCTTAATGGGCGAGCAAGAGACCCAGTACTTC. Its protein product is CASSLMGEQETQYF. The entire variable domain, with the rest obtained from reference TRBV7-3 and TRBJ2-5, is as follows: GAGVSQTPSNKVTEKGKYVELRCDPISGHTALYWYRQSLGQGPEFLIYFQGTGAADDSGLPNDRFFAVRPEGSVSTLKIQRTERGDSAVYLCASSLMGEQETQYFGPGTRLLVL.

The V call is TRBV2, the J call TRBJ2-6, with D tentatively TRBD1 (5 bases). CDR3 length: 16 residues. Trimming removed 6 bases from V and 0 bases from J, with 12 bases in between. The germline V gene encodes CDR1 SNHLY and CDR2 FYNNEI. The CDR3 DNA is TGTGCCAGCAGGCAGACAGCTGTCTCTGGGGCCAACGTCCTGACTTTC. Its protein product is CASRQTAVSGANVLTF.

The chain uses TRBV29-1 and TRBJ2-7, with 7 bases matching TRBD2. Germline CDR1 is SQVTM and CDR2 is ANQGSEA. This CDR3 is 13 amino acids long. J was trimmed by 6 bases and V by 0 bases; bases with no gene match: 5. CDR3 coding DNA: TGCAGCGTTGAAGATCAGGGAGGGGTCGAGCAGTACTTC. This encodes CSVEDQGGVEQYF.

The rearrangement joins TRBV7-9 to TRBJ2-5, with a tentative D call TRBD2 (5 bases). The CDR3 consists of 13 residues. V lost 8 bases, J lost 2 bases, and 12 bases lay in between. Looked up from germline, CDR1 is SEHNR and CDR2 is FQNEAQ (reference sequence). CDR3 DNA: TGTGCCAGCGATTTGGGAGAGCAAGAGACCCAGTACTTC. Amino acids: CASDLGEQETQYF.

The chain is built from TRBV9 and TRBJ1-3; TRBD1 might be the D (6 bases). This CDR3 spans 14 amino acids. The V and J ends lost 4 bases and 2 bases respectively, with 10 bases between them. Germline V gene sequence: CDR1 SGDLS, CDR2 YYNGEE. The DNA of the CDR3 is TGTGCCAGCAGCTTTGGGACAACTGGAAACACCATATATTTT. This translates into CASSFGTTGNTIYF.

This clone was seen a handful of times. V is TRBV28 and J is TRBJ2-7; 8 positions match TRBD1. From germline, CDR1 is MDHEN and CDR2 SYDVKM. The CDR3 spans 15 residues. V was clipped by 4 bases and J by 3 bases; unmatched bases: 8. CDR3 in DNA: TGTGCCAGCAGTTCAGGGGGCGGGTTTAGCTACGAGCAGTACTTC. It is translated as CASSSGGGFSYEQYF.

This rearrangement joins TRBV30 to TRBJ1-3; the D gene is possibly TRBD1 (5 bases). CDR3 length: 11 residues. Trimming pared 7 bases from V and 4 bases from J, leaving 8 bases between. Germline CDR1 is GTSNPN and CDR2 is SVGIG (reference sequence). CDR3 nucleotides: TGTGCCTTGGGACTCGGAAACACCATATATTTT. It is translated as CALGLGNTIYF.

The V and J genes are TRBV5-1 and TRBJ2-5, with D possibly matching TRBD1 (6 bases). The CDR3 totals 16 residues. With 0 bases removed from V and 3 bases from J, the gap between germline ends came to 15 bases. Per the germline V gene, CDR1 is SGHRS and CDR2 is YFSETQ. DNA for the CDR3: TGCGCCAGCAGCTTGGGTCTCCGGACAGCCGAAGAGACCCAGTACTTC. It yields the protein CASSLGLRTAEETQYF.

The CDR3 loop reads CASSDPRTGPYEQYF. In DNA form, the CDR3 reads TGTGCCAGCAGTGACCCCCGGACAGGGCCTTACGAGCAGTACTTC. The chain is built from TRBV2 and TRBJ2-7, with TRBD1 identical over 8 bases. CDR1 is SNHLY and CDR2 is FYNNEI in the germline V gene. This CDR3 has 15 residues. V lost 3 bases to trimming and J lost 4 bases; unmatched junction nucleotides: 8.

The gene calls are TRBV7-2 and TRBJ2-5; D not resolved. CDR1 and CDR2 (germline): SGHTA, FQGNSA. The CDR3 has 14 residues. V was cut by 0 bases and J by 3 bases, with 8 bases left in between. CDR3 bases: TGTGCCAGCAGCTTAGCGAGAGCAAAAGAGACCCAGTACTTC. It yields the protein CASSLARAKETQYF.

The genes are TRBV15 and TRBJ2-7; 8 bases are a match to TRBD1. The CDR3 consists of 16 residues. The trim removed 0 bases at V and 6 bases at J, leaving 10 bases unmatched. The germline V gene has CDR1 LNHNV and CDR2 YYDKDF (reference sequence). CDR3 in amino acids: CATSRDLGQGASEQYF. In DNA form, the CDR3 reads TGTGCCACCAGCAGAGATCTAGGGCAGGGGGCGAGCGAGCAGTACTTC.

The chain uses TRBV2 and TRBJ2-3; 8 bases map to TRBD2. Germline V gene data show CDR1 as SNHLY and CDR2 as FYNNEI. Germline trimming cut 5 bases from V and 3 bases from J; bases unmatched to any gene: 1. The CDR3 spans 13 residues. This chain's CDR3 is CASSREGTDTQYF. DNA of the CDR3: TGTGCCAGCAGTCGGGAGGGAACAGATACGCAGTATTTT.

J is TRBJ2-1 and V is TRBV9, with D possibly matching TRBD2 (6 bases). The CDR3 has 15 amino acids. Trimming stripped 0 bases from V and 2 bases from J, with 9 bases between. CDR1 and CDR2 (germline): SGDLS, YYNGEE. The CDR3 reads CASSVVGGPYNEQFF. CDR3 nucleotides: TGTGCCAGCAGCGTAGTGGGGGGTCCCTACAATGAGCAGTTCTTC.

The chain is built from TRBV18 and TRBJ2-1; 8 positions agree with TRBD2. Germline loops: CDR1 KGHSH, CDR2 LQKENI. The CDR3 totals 15 residues. V was pared by 3 bases and J by 7 bases, with 8 bases of the junction left unmatched. CDR3 amino acids: CASSPIASGGNEQFF. DNA of the CDR3: TGTGCCAGCTCACCCATCGCCTCGGGGGGGAATGAGCAGTTCTTC.

The chain links TRBV2 to TRBJ1-4; TRBD1 agrees at 7 bases. Germline CDR1 SNHLY, CDR2 FYNNEI. CDR3 size: 13 residues. Trimming at V came to 0 bases and at J to 14 bases, leaving 6 bases not matched to a gene. CDR3 in amino acids: CASSEAPQGLLFF. In DNA form, the CDR3 reads TGTGCCAGCAGTGAAGCGCCACAGGGGCTCCTGTTTTTT.